The sample holds many counts of the clone carrying this T cell receptor (beta chain). The sample belongs to a study of T-cell reconstitution after alpha-beta-depleted transplantation in children. Unique molecular identifiers were incorporated when the TCRbeta library was constructed. A single record per CDR3 protein comes from TCRdb applying MiXCR to the PCR reads. The sample has fewer than 25,000 distinct CDR3 sequences, around 9.9% seen once. The V gene end was trimmed by 6 bases and the J gene end by 2 bases; junction bases not matched to a gene: 5. From germline, CDR1 is SQVTM and CDR2 ANQGSEA. The CDR3 loop spans 15 amino acids.

This clonotype was obtained from a human donor who donated a stem cell graft to a child with chronic granulomatous disease. Sequencing was performed on PBMCs from the stem cell graft donor, taken from the stem cell graft. This chain joins TRBV29-1 and TRBJ2-2, with TRBD2 identical over 11 bases. The CDR3 DNA reads TGCAGCGTAGACGGACTAGCGGGCAACACCGGGGAGCTGTTTTTT. This translates into CSVDGLAGNTGELFF.